The text below deals with one T cell receptor beta chain. Researchers sorted participants into cohorts using their self-reported clinical history. The recovered donors of Cohort 3 showed two negative PCRs, clearance, or symptom resolution. This entry belongs to a study of blood T cell repertoires in COVID-19. Overall study context: PBMCs, B-cell-depleted T cells, or T cells were the source of the cDNA or gDNA that made up the material.

Trimming pared 7 bases from V and 0 bases from J, leaving 15 bases between. Germline lookup yields CDR1 MNHEY and CDR2 SVGAGI. The CDR3 consists of 15 residues. The assay was immunoSEQ multiplex PCR, and TCRdb's table has in-frame clones only and misses some. The sample has 300,000 to 350,000 clones, over 80% seen once; the top ten hold about 5%. What was sequenced was PBMCs or T cells enriched from blood (not recorded which). The gene calls are TRBV6-5 and TRBJ1-1; D is possibly TRBD1 (5 bases). The clonotype comes from a man aged 25 to 40 who had recovered from COVID-19. In DNA form, the CDR3 reads TGTGCCAGCACCCGGGGGTCAGCCATGAACACTGAAGCTTTCTTT. Its protein is CASTRGSAMNTEAFF.